The rows below give T cell receptor beta chains drawn from one sample of a study of read filtering for tumor transcriptome and immune sequencing. MiXCR, applied by TCRdb to the reads, yields one record per CDR3 protein. The sample shows fewer than 35,000 distinct CDR3 sequences, under 20% of them seen only once. The sample taken for sequencing was a population of CD138-negative cells sorted from bone marrow. The source is a donor over 35 with multiple myeloma. CDR3s include the opening cysteine and the closing phenylalanine or tryptophan. D genes are given only for firm matches. The size field is filled for only some rows; it gives once, few, many or a size class.

J: TRBJ2-7; size: few; D: TRBD2; V: TRBV20-1; DNA: TGCAGTGCTAGCGGGGGGGCCTGGTACGAGCAGTACTTC; CDR3: CSASGGAWYEQYF
J: TRBJ2-1; size: many; D: TRBD2; V: TRBV7-9; DNA: TGTGCCAGCAGCCCCAGCGGGAGCAATGAGCAGTTCTTC; CDR3: CASSPSGSNEQFF
J: TRBJ2-1; size: many; D: TRBD2; V: TRBV20-1; DNA: TGCAGTGAAAGCGGGGGGGCAGGCTCCTACAATGAGCAGTTCTTC; CDR3: CSESGGAGSYNEQFF
J: TRBJ1-1; size: many; D: -; V: TRBV7-9; DNA: TGTGCCAGCAGCTTGATGGGGGAGGAAGCTTTCTTT; CDR3: CASSLMGEEAFF
J: TRBJ2-1; size: -; D: -; V: TRBV18; DNA: TGTGCCAGCTCATCACCACTGGGGGAGGCCTACAATGAGCAGTTCTTC; CDR3: CASSSPLGEAYNEQFF
J: TRBJ1-5; size: many; D: TRBD1; V: TRBV4-1; DNA: TGCGCCAGCAGCCAAACAGGGGGCCCGAATCAGCCCCAGCATTTT; CDR3: CASSQTGGPNQPQHF
J: TRBJ2-3; size: many; D: TRBD2; V: TRBV7-9; DNA: TGTGCCAGCAGCAGAAATCCGGGACTAGCAACAGATACGCAGTATTTT; CDR3: CASSRNPGLATDTQYF
J: TRBJ2-3; size: -; D: TRBD1; V: TRBV20-1; DNA: TGCAGTGCTTTCGGACAGGGGGCCACAGATACGCAGTATTTT; CDR3: CSAFGQGATDTQYF
J: TRBJ2-1; size: many; D: -; V: TRBV29-1; DNA: TGCAGCGTCCTCGGGATGGGGGACTACAATGAGCAGTTCTTC; CDR3: CSVLGMGDYNEQFF
J: TRBJ2-5; size: many; D: TRBD1; V: TRBV29-1; DNA: TGCAGCGTGGTTACCGGGACAGGAGAGACCCAGTACTTC; CDR3: CSVVTGTGETQYF
J: TRBJ2-2; size: many; D: TRBD1; V: TRBV28; DNA: TGTGCCGGACAGGGATCTAGCACCGGGGAGCTGTTTTTT; CDR3: CAGQGSSTGELFF
J: TRBJ2-3; size: many; D: TRBD2; V: TRBV7-3; DNA: TGTGCCAGCAGCCTGGGACTAGTTCGGCCAGATACGCAGTATTTT; CDR3: CASSLGLVRPDTQYF
J: TRBJ2-5; size: few; D: TRBD2; V: TRBV19; DNA: TGTGCCAGTAGTCCCGCGGGGGGTTACCAAGAGACCCAGTACTTC; CDR3: CASSPAGGYQETQYF
J: TRBJ2-5; size: many; D: -; V: TRBV20-1; DNA: TGCAGTGCTCCCAACCACCCGGTCCCAGAGACCCAGTACTTC; CDR3: CSAPNHPVPETQYF
J: TRBJ2-5; size: many; D: TRBD2; V: TRBV2; DNA: TGTGCCAGCAGTGGAGTTAGCGGGGGGATCCGGACAGAGACCCAGTACTTC; CDR3: CASSGVSGGIRTETQYF